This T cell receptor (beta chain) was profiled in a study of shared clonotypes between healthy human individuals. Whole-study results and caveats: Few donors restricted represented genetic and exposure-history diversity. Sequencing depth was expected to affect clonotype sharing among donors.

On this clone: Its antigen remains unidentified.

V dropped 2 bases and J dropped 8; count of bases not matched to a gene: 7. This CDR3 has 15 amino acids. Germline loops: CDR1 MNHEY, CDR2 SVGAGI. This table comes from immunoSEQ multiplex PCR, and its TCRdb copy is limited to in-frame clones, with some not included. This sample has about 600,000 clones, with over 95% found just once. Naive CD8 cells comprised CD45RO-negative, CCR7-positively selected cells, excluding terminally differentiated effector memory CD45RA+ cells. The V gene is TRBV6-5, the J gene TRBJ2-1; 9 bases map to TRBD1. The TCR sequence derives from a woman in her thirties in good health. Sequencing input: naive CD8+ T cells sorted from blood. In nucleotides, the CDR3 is TGTGCCAGCAGTTACCGGGACAGGGCTCAGGATGAGCAGTTCTTC. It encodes CASSYRDRAQDEQFF.